This T cell receptor beta chain was profiled in a study of blood T cell repertoires in COVID-19. In the study overall: Samples of COVID-19 (acute and convalescent) were obtained from the United States, Italy and Spain.

The germline V gene has CDR1 SGHRS and CDR2 YFSETQ. The V and J ends lost 4 bases and 2 bases respectively, with 14 bases between them. The CDR3 totals 15 residues. Per the study methods: Reference gene primers were amplified, and this amplification served to estimate nucleated cell counts. Profiled with immunoSEQ multiplex PCR; TCRdb holds only in-frame clones, not every one. V and J calls and clone size are given by that table; D and trimming were obtained from the DNA. The sample contains 300,000 or so clones, 70% to 90% of which appear only once. Assignment of participants to cohorts was predicated upon participant-reported clinical history. Cohort 3 donors counted as recovered after two negative PCRs, clearance, or resolved symptoms.

This clonotype originated in a young woman who had recovered from COVID-19. The specimen sequenced was PBMCs or T cells enriched from blood (not recorded which). The chain recombines TRBV5-1 with TRBJ2-3; a possible D gene is TRBD2 (6 bases). CDR3 DNA sequence: TGCGCCAGCAGCAAGGAGGGATTGGACACAGATACGCAGTATTTT. Translating gives CASSKEGLDTDTQYF. Filled out from reference TRBV5-1 and TRBJ2-3, the complete variable domain reads KAGVTQTPRYLIKTRGQQVTLSCSPISGHRSVSWYQQTPGQGLQFLFEYFSETQRNKGNFPGRFSGRQFSNSRSEMNVSTLELGDSALYLCASSKEGLDTDTQYFGPGTRLTVL.